Listed below are T cell receptor beta chains from one sample, sequenced in a study of cytomegalovirus exposure and HLA in healthy donors. Data came from immunoSEQ multiplex PCR; TCRdb stores just in-frame clones and leaves some out. This table has about 350,000 clones, approximately 90% appearing once. The specimen sequenced was PBMCs. Every receptor here comes from a woman in her thirties in good health and CMV-seropositive. Each CDR3 is given without its conserved first and last residue. Fields, in order: V gene, J gene, CDR3 protein.

TRBV27,TRBJ2-5,ASTLTSGLGETQY
TRBV18,TRBJ1-1,ASSPGSMRNTEAF
TRBV27,TRBJ2-6,ASSSDGANVLT
TRBV5-6,TRBJ2-1,ASSWGDSNEQF
TRBV25-1,TRBJ1-5,ASREGGENQPQH
TRBV6-5,TRBJ1-2,ASRDRGVSNYGYT
TRBV28,TRBJ1-5,ASSTTYRGISNQPQH
TRBV27,TRBJ1-1,ASSLPGGRTEAF
TRBV6-1,TRBJ1-2,ASSGQNYGYT
TRBV27,TRBJ1-4,ASSFGGPGEKLF
TRBV6-6,TRBJ2-5,ASSDGQGAWETQY
TRBV9,TRBJ2-1,ASSVRSGGGEQF
TRBV9,TRBJ2-3,ASSPTRDRGVDTQY
TRBV6-5,TRBJ2-5,ASSYSQGETQY
TRBV7-8,TRBJ1-1,ASRTLATVGTEAF
TRBV7-3,TRBJ2-1,ASSSNPSSYNEQF
TRBV27,TRBJ2-3,ASSLGGPTDTQY
TRBV7-9,TRBJ1-3,ASSSSGTGSSGNTIY
TRBV5-6,TRBJ2-3,ASSLSRVGTQY
TRBV15,TRBJ2-2,ATQIRGVNTGELF
TRBV9,TRBJ1-6,ASSASTGYGSPLH
TRBV5-8,TRBJ2-3,ASSLGHSTDTQY